This passage covers 30 T cell receptor beta chains from one sample sequenced in a study of T cell responses to AZD1222 COVID-19 vaccine. Repertoires were generated with immunoSEQ multiplex PCR, while TCRdb's copy carries only in-frame clones and drops some. Of about 180,000 clones listed, just over 85% are singletons. The sequenced sample was peripheral blood, obtained 28 days after the second AZD1222 dose. These receptors all come from an adult who received the AZD1222 COVID-19 vaccine.

This clone has a single count. The chain links TRBV18 to TRBJ2-5; 7 bases line up with TRBD1. The CDR3 runs 16 residues. V trimming: 6 bases; J trimming: 2 bases; junction bases outside the gene matches: 12. Per germline, CDR1 KGHSH and CDR2 LQKENI. The CDR3 DNA reads TGTGCCAGCTCCCCATTAAGGGACAGCCAACAAGAGACCCAGTACTTC. This encodes CASSPLRDSQQETQYF.

This clone showed up just once. The chain joins TRBV7-6 to TRBJ2-3; 14 nucleotides agree with TRBD2. The CDR3 covers 17 residues. Germline V gene lookup returns CDR1 SGHVS and CDR2 FNYEAQ. With V trimmed by 4 bases and J by 1 base, 4 bases remained unmatched. The CDR3 region is CASSSGTSGGRTDTQYF. The CDR3 DNA sequence: TGTGCCAGCAGCTCCGGGACTAGCGGGGGCCGCACAGATACGCAGTATTTT.

This chain joins TRBV6-5 and TRBJ1-2, with D possibly matching TRBD1 (5 bases). The CDR3 covers 12 residues. V was shortened by 6 bases and J by 8 bases, with 13 bases between the two germline ends. The germline CDR1 and CDR2 sequences are MNHEY and SVGAGI. CDR3 DNA sequence: TGTGCCAGCAGCGTTAGGGGTGGGGGCTACACCTTC. This gives the protein CASSVRGGGYTF.

This clone turned up a few times. CDR3 amino acids: CASSLAHNQPQHF. CDR3 coding DNA: TGTGCCAGCAGCTTAGCCCACAATCAGCCCCAGCATTTT. V is TRBV7-2 and J is TRBJ1-5; D gene uncertain. V was pared by 0 bases and J by 3 bases, with 3 bases between. The germline V gene encodes CDR1 SGHTA and CDR2 FQGNSA. This CDR3 is 13 amino acids long.

The J gene is TRBJ1-3, the V gene TRBV9, with a weak D call TRBD1 (6 bases). This CDR3 spans 17 amino acids. Germline V gene lookup returns CDR1 SGDLS and CDR2 YYNGEE. Trimming took 3 bases from V and 0 from J, leaving 16 bases between them. CDR3: CASSAQTTGSSGNTIYF. CDR3 nucleotides: TGTGCCAGCAGCGCCCAAACGACAGGCAGCTCTGGAAACACCATATATTTT.

This clone occurred a few times. This rearrangement joins TRBV7-2 to TRBJ2-3, with 10 bases matching TRBD2. Trimming took 5 bases from V and 6 from J; bases not matched to a gene: 11. Germline CDR1 SGHTA, CDR2 FQGNSA. The length of the CDR3 is 16 residues. Here the CDR3 reads CASSTSVSGGRDTQYF. DNA for the CDR3: TGTGCCAGCAGCACGTCAGTTAGCGGGGGGCGGGATACGCAGTATTTT.

This chain joins TRBV4-2 and TRBJ1-2; weak D call: TRBD1 (5 bases). The CDR3 spans 16 residues. V lost 5 bases and J 10 bases, leaving 26 bases between the germline ends. Germline V gives CDR1 LGHNA, CDR2 YNFKEQ. This chain's CDR3 is CASSTLTDSILWYYTF. The CDR3 DNA follows: TGTGCCAGCAGCACCCTCACCGACAGCATCCTATGGTACTACACCTTC.

Worth noting for this clone: The identical CDR3 is also encoded by other nucleotide sequences in the sample. The J gene is TRBJ2-7, the V gene TRBV10-2; D is uncertain. This CDR3 has 12 residues. CDR1 WSHSY and CDR2 SAAADI come from the germline V gene. Trimming removed 2 bases at V and 3 bases at J, with 5 bases between. For the CDR3, the DNA is TGCGCCAGCAGTGAGGGCGGCTACGAGCAGTACTTC. Residues: CASSEGGYEQYF.

This chain links TRBV28 with TRBJ2-1; TRBD2 agrees at 13 bases. This CDR3 contains 15 residues. From germline, CDR1 is MDHEN and CDR2 SYDVKM. J lost 6 bases, V lost 6 bases, and 5 bases had no gene match. Written as DNA, the CDR3 is TGTGCCAGCAGGTCGACTAGCGGGGGGATCAATGAGCAGTTCTTC. Its translation is CASRSTSGGINEQFF.

This rearrangement joins TRBV10-3 to TRBJ1-5, with unresolved D. The germline CDR1 and CDR2 sequences are ENHRY and SYGVKD. The CDR3 runs 14 residues. V lost 3 bases and J 2 bases, leaving 8 bases between the germline ends. The CDR3 region is CAISDGLGNQPQHF. The CDR3 DNA follows: TGTGCCATCAGTGATGGGCTGGGCAATCAGCCCCAGCATTTT.

J is TRBJ1-1 and V is TRBV7-8; D is undetermined. The CDR3 is 15 amino acids. Trimming removed 0 bases from V and 1 base from J, with 9 bases in between. From germline, CDR1 is SGHVS and CDR2 FQNEAQ. DNA of the CDR3: TGTGCCAGCAGCTTAGCCATCCCGAGGAACACTGAAGCTTTCTTT. Translating it yields CASSLAIPRNTEAFF.

This clone was picked up one time. V usage is TRBV10-3 and J usage is TRBJ1-2; TRBD1 agrees at 11 bases. V lost 6 bases, J lost 8 bases, and 11 bases stayed unmatched. Germline V gene data show CDR1 as ENHRY and CDR2 as SYGVKD. CDR3 length equals 15 residues. This chain's CDR3 is CAISPSDRGREGYTF. The CDR3 DNA reads TGTGCCATCAGCCCGTCGGACAGGGGGCGCGAAGGCTACACCTTC.

V gene TRBV18 combines with J gene TRBJ2-7, with 10 bases fitting TRBD1. Germline assignment: CDR1 KGHSH and CDR2 LQKENI. The CDR3 length is 13 residues. Germline trimming cut 6 bases from V and 5 bases from J; bases unmatched to any gene: 4. The CDR3: CASSRGTGDEQYF. As DNA, the CDR3 is TGTGCCAGCTCGCGAGGGACAGGGGACGAGCAGTACTTC.

The chain carries TRBV30 and TRBJ2-7, with 10 nucleotides matching TRBD1. The V segment lost 4 bases and the J segment 2 bases; nucleotides outside the gene matches: 5. Looked up from germline, CDR1 is GTSNPN and CDR2 is SVGIG (reference sequence). This CDR3 has 14 residues. Written as DNA, the CDR3 is TGTGCCTGGACCAGGACAGGGGGTACCTACGAGCAGTACTTC. Its protein product is CAWTRTGGTYEQYF.

V and J are TRBV7-9 and TRBJ1-1; 7 bases fit TRBD1. The germline V gene has CDR1 SEHNR and CDR2 FQNEAQ (reference sequence). There are 14 residues in the CDR3. The ends lost 5 bases at V and 4 bases at J; junction bases unmatched: 7. The CDR3 sequence: CASSISQGITEAFF. The CDR3 bases are TGTGCCAGCAGCATCTCACAGGGGATCACTGAAGCTTTCTTT.

The chain has TRBV9 and TRBJ1-3; perhaps TRBD1 as D (5 bases). Germline-derived CDR1 and CDR2 are SGDLS and YYNGEE. The V end was cut by 3 bases, the J end by 1 base, with 17 bases between. This CDR3 region has 17 residues. CDR3 nucleotides: TGTGCCAGCAGCGGGGGGATTCCCTTCAGGTCTGGAAACACCATATATTTT. It yields the protein CASSGGIPFRSGNTIYF.

The gene calls are TRBV29-1 and TRBJ1-1; D uncertain. From germline, CDR1 is SQVTM and CDR2 ANQGSEA. The CDR3 totals 11 residues. V lost 7 bases and J 1 base, leaving 7 bases between the germline ends. CDR3 bases: TGCAGCGCCCTCGGGAACACTGAAGCTTTCTTT. The encoded protein is CSALGNTEAFF. The full variable domain, completed using reference TRBV29-1 and TRBJ1-1, is SAVISQKPSRDICQRGTSLTIQCQVDSQVTMMFWYRQQPGQSLTLIATANQGSEATYESGFVIDKFPISRPNLTFSTLTVSNMSPEDSSIYLCSALGNTEAFFGQGTRLTVV.

This sequence joins TRBV14 and TRBJ1-1; D remains ambiguous. The CDR3 extends over 13 amino acids. V was trimmed by 0 bases and J by 3 bases, leaving 5 bases between them. CDR1 and CDR2 from the germline V gene are SGHDN and FVKESK. As DNA, the CDR3 is TGTGCCAGCAGCCAAGATAGGGACACTGAAGCTTTCTTT. Amino acids: CASSQDRDTEAFF. The complete variable domain, with remaining parts taken from reference TRBV14 and TRBJ1-1, reads EAGVTQFPSHSVIEKGQTVTLRCDPISGHDNLYWYRRVMGKEIKFLLHFVKESKQDESGMPNNRFLAERTGGTYSTLKVQPAELEDSGVYFCASSQDRDTEAFFGQGTRLTVV.

The rearrangement links TRBV18 to TRBJ1-1, with D possibly TRBD1 on 5 matching bases. Germline loops: CDR1 KGHSH, CDR2 LQKENI. The CDR3 has 15 amino acids. V lost 0 bases and J lost 1, with 9 bases in between. CDR3 bases: TGTGCCAGCTCACCACCGGTGGGGCCGAACACTGAAGCTTTCTTT. Protein sequence: CASSPPVGPNTEAFF. The full variable domain, in which reference TRBV18 and TRBJ1-1 provide the parts outside the CDR3, is NAGVMQNPRHLVRRRGQEARLRCSPMKGHSHVYWYRQLPEEGLKFMVYLQKENIIDESGMPKERFSAEFPKEGPSILRIQQVVRGDSAAYFCASSPPVGPNTEAFFGQGTRLTVV.

The chain combines TRBV7-8 with TRBJ2-7; D is perhaps TRBD1 or TRBD2 (5 bases each). Trimming stripped 1 base from V and 2 bases from J, with 15 bases between. In germline, CDR1 is SGHVS, CDR2 FQNEAQ. This CDR3 is 16 amino acids long. The CDR3 DNA is TGTGCCAGCAGCTTAGATCCCCCCGGGGCCCCCTACGAGCAGTACTTC. It specifies CASSLDPPGAPYEQYF.

Only one count was recorded for this clone. J is TRBJ2-3 and V is TRBV28; the match to TRBD2 covers 7 bases. The germline V gene encodes CDR1 MDHEN and CDR2 SYDVKM. The ends lost 4 bases at V and 13 bases at J; junction bases unmatched: 8. This CDR3 has 12 amino acids. The CDR3 region has the DNA TGTGCCAGCAGTTCACTAGCACGGGAGGAGTATTTT. The encoded protein is CASSSLAREEYF.

V usage is TRBV5-1 and J usage is TRBJ2-5, with unresolved D. Trimming shortened V by 3 bases and J by 2 bases, and 11 bases separated the two germline ends. From germline, CDR1 is SGHRS and CDR2 YFSETQ. CDR3 length equals 14 residues. The CDR3 region has the DNA TGCGCCAGCAGCTATCAGTCTAGGCAAGAGACCCAGTACTTC. Encoded protein: CASSYQSRQETQYF.

This clone was recorded once. The genes are TRBV27 and TRBJ1-2; 8 bases fit TRBD1. From germline, CDR1 is MNHEY and CDR2 SMNVEV (reference sequence). This CDR3 has 14 residues. The J segment lost 7 bases and the V segment lost 6 bases, leaving 10 bases of the junction unmatched. The CDR3 bases are TGTGCCAGCAGCCGCGGGCAGGGGGCATCTGGCTACACCTTC. Translating gives CASSRGQGASGYTF.

The rearrangement joins TRBV5-1 to TRBJ1-1; TRBD1 might be the D (5 bases). The germline CDR1 and CDR2 sequences are SGHRS and YFSETQ. There are 14 residues in the CDR3. Trimming stripped 5 bases from V and 7 bases from J, with 18 bases between. The CDR3 DNA sequence: TGCGCCAGCAGGCAGGGTGTAGCATTCGGTGAAGCTTTCTTT. This encodes CASRQGVAFGEAFF.

This clone was seen only once. The chain joins TRBV7-3 to TRBJ2-1; D perhaps matches TRBD2 (7 bases). From germline, CDR1 is SGHTA and CDR2 FQGTGA. V lost 8 bases and J lost 0, with 14 bases in between. The CDR3 extends over 15 amino acids. This chain's CDR3 is CASGPGGASYNEQFF. The CDR3 bases are TGTGCCAGCGGCCCTGGGGGGGCCTCCTACAATGAGCAGTTCTTC.

The count of this clone is one. The rearrangement joins TRBV4-2 to TRBJ1-5, with TRBD1 matching 9 bases. The germline V gene encodes CDR1 LGHNA and CDR2 YNFKEQ. V shed 1 base and J 0 bases; nucleotides not matched to a gene: 10. The CDR3 extends over 19 amino acids. CDR3 DNA: TGTGCCAGCAGCCAAGGAACCGGACAGGGGTCCTCTAGCAATCAGCCCCAGCATTTT. This sequence encodes CASSQGTGQGSSSNQPQHF.

The chain carries TRBV9 and TRBJ1-2; tentative D call: TRBD1 (5 bases). This CDR3 region has 15 residues. V gave up 0 bases and J gave up 9 bases, with 18 bases separating them. Germline V gives CDR1 SGDLS, CDR2 YYNGEE. The CDR3 reads CASSVGHGGTKSYTF. CDR3 in DNA: TGTGCCAGCAGCGTAGGTCACGGGGGAACTAAAAGCTACACCTTC.

This rearrangement joins TRBV28 to TRBJ2-1; 7 bases are a match to TRBD1. The CDR3 is made up of 16 amino acids. V was pared by 6 bases and J by 6 bases, with 14 bases of the junction left unmatched. From germline, CDR1 is MDHEN and CDR2 SYDVKM. The CDR3 DNA reads as TGTGCCAGCAGACCCTCTGACAGGGTAATGTTCAATGAGCAGTTCTTC. It specifies CASRPSDRVMFNEQFF.

The chain joins TRBV14 to TRBJ2-2; 8 positions agree with TRBD2. Per germline, CDR1 SGHDN and CDR2 FVKESK. There are 17 residues in the CDR3. V was pared by 3 bases and J by 0 bases, with 6 bases of the junction left unmatched. DNA for the CDR3: TGTGCCAGCAGCCATTTTCCGGGACTAGCGAACACCGGGGAGCTGTTTTTT. It translates to CASSHFPGLANTGELFF.

The table lists this clone with a count of one. The chain employs TRBV5-1 and TRBJ1-5; a weak D match, TRBD1 (5 bases). Germline CDR1 and CDR2: SGHRS and YFSETQ. V was cut by 5 bases and J by 5 bases, with 11 bases left in between. The CDR3 totals 13 residues. The CDR3 spells CASRAGGDQPQHF. In nucleotides, the CDR3 is TGCGCCAGCAGGGCCGGGGGTGATCAGCCCCAGCATTTT.